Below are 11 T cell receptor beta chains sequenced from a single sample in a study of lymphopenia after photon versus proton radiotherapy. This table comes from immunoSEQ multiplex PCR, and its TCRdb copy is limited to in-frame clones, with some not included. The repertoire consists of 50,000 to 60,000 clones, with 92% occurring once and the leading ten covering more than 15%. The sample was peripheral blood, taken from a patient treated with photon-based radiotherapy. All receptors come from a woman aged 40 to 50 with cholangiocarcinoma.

The CDR3 spells CASSVQLDRGAEGYTF. In nucleotides, the CDR3 is TGTGCCAGCAGCGTACAACTGGACAGGGGGGCGGAGGGCTACACCTTC. The V call is TRBV9, the J call TRBJ1-2, with 10 nucleotides matching TRBD1. CDR3 size: 16 residues. After removal of 1 base from V and 8 bases from J, the junction contained 11 bases not matched to a gene. Germline-derived CDR1 and CDR2 are SGDLS and YYNGEE.

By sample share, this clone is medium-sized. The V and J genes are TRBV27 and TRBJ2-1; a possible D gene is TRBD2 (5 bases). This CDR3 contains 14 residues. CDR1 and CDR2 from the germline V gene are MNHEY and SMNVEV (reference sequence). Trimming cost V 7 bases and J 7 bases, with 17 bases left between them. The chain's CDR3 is CASTPLETGNEQFF. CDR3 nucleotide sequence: TGTGCCAGCACTCCCTTGGAGACGGGGAATGAGCAGTTCTTC.

The chain's CDR3 is CAISEVTPGGNEKLFF. The CDR3 DNA follows: TGTGCCATCAGTGAGGTCACCCCTGGGGGTAATGAAAAACTGTTTTTT. The rearrangement joins TRBV10-3 to TRBJ1-4; possibly TRBD1 for D (5 bases). The CDR3 contains 16 residues. CDR1 and CDR2 (germline): ENHRY, SYGVKD. V shed 2 bases and J shed 4 bases, with 14 bases lying between them.

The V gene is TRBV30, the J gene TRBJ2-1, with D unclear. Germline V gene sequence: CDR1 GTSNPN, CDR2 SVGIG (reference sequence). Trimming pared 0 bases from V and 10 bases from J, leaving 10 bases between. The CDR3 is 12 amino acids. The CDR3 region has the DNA TGTGCCTGGAGTGTACTGGTGGCGGAGCAGTTCTTC. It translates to CAWSVLVAEQFF.

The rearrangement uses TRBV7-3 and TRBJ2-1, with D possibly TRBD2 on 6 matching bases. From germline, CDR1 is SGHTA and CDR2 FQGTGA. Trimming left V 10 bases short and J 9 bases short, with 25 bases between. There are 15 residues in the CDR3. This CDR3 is CATSPGTLHSGEQFF. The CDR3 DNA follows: TGTGCCACCTCACCCGGGACTCTACACTCCGGTGAGCAGTTCTTC.

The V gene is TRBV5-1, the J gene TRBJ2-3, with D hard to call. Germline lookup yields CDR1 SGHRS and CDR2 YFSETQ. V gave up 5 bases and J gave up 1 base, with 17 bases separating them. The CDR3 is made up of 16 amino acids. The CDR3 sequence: CASSGVYGDGTDTQYF. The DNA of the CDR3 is TGCGCCAGCAGTGGAGTCTATGGGGATGGCACAGATACGCAGTATTTT.

The CDR3 DNA is TGTGCCAGCAGTGGTACCACTGAAGCTTTCTTT. Amino acid sequence: CASSGTTEAFF. V is TRBV28 and J is TRBJ1-1; the D is unclear. Trimming took 5 bases from V and 4 from J, leaving 5 bases between them. There are 11 residues in the CDR3. In germline, CDR1 is MDHEN, CDR2 SYDVKM.

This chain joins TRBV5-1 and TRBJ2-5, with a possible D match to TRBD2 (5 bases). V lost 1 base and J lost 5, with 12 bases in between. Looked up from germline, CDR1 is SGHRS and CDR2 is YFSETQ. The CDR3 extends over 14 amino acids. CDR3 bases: TGCGCCAGCAGCTTGATCGGGGATTCGGAGACCCAGTACTTC. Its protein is CASSLIGDSETQYF.

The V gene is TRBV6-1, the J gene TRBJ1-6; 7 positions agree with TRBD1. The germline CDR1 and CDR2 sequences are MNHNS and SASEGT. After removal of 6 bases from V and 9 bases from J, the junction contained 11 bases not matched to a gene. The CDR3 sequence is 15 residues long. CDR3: CASRTGQASISPLHF. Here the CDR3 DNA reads TGTGCCAGCAGAACAGGACAGGCTTCTATTTCACCCCTCCACTTT.

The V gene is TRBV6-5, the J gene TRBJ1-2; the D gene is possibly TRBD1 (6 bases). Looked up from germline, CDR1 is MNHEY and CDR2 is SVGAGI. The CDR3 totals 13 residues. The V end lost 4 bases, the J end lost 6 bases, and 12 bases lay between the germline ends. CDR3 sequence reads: CASSLTGQHGYTF. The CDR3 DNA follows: TGTGCCAGCAGTTTGACAGGACAACATGGCTACACCTTC.

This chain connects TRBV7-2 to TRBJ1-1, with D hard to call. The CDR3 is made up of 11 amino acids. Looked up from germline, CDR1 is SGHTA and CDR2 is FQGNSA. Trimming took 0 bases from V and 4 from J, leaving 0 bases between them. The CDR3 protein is CASSLATEAFF. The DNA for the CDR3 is TGTGCCAGCAGCTTAGCCACTGAAGCTTTCTTT.